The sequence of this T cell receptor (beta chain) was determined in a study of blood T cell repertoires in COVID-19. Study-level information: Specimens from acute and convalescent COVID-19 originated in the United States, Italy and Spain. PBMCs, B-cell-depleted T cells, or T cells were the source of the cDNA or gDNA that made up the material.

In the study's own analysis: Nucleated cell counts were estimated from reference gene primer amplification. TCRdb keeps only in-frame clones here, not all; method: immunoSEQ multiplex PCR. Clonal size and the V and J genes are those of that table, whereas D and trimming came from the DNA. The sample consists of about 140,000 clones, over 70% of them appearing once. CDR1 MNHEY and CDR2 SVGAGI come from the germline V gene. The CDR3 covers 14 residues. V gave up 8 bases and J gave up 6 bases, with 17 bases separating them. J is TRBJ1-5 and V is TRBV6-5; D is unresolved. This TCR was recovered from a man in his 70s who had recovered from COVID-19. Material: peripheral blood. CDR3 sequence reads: CASAVNSWAQPQHF. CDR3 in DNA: TGTGCCAGCGCAGTTAACAGTTGGGCTCAGCCCCAGCATTTT.